This T cell receptor (beta chain) was recorded in a study of T cell responses to AZD1222 COVID-19 vaccine. The ends were cut back, 6 bases at V and 7 bases at J, with 18 bases in the middle. The length of the CDR3 is 14 residues. The germline V gene has CDR1 LGHDT and CDR2 YNNKEL (reference sequence). Clones were read by immunoSEQ multiplex PCR, and TCRdb kept only the in-frame ones, dropping some. Seen here are some 180,000 clones, roughly 92% observed once, and the top ten hold 1.7%. The sequence derives from an adult who received the AZD1222 COVID-19 vaccine. This chain links TRBV3-1 (or the pseudogene TRBV3-2) with TRBJ1-1; possible D gene TRBD1, 6 bases. Sequences were derived from peripheral blood, sampled 28 days after the second AZD1222 dose. The CDR3 spells CASSRRDKGSEAFF. Here the CDR3 DNA reads TGTGCCAGCAGTCGCCGGGACAAGGGGAGTGAAGCTTTCTTT.